Described below is a single T cell receptor (beta chain) sequence and its context. The antigen remains unidentified. This sample stems from a study of cytomegalovirus exposure and HLA in healthy donors. General study findings and limits: Reports indicate that TCR beta sequences accurately predicted the HLA-A and HLA-B alleles of most subjects.

CDR1 and CDR2 from the germline V gene are MRHNA and SNTAGT. This CDR3 is 15 amino acids long. The V segment lost 6 bases and the J segment 8 bases; nucleotides outside the gene matches: 12. Amplification used 60 Vbeta primers and 13 Jbeta primers. Sequencing was performed with immunoSEQ multiplex PCR; in TCRdb, only in-frame clones are kept and a portion is missing. Seen here are around 100,000 clones, 79% observed once, and the top ten hold over 3%. Sequences were obtained from PBMCs. This chain joins TRBV6-4 and TRBJ2-4; TRBD2 matches 8 bases. The sequence derives from a woman aged 40 to 49 in good health and CMV-seronegative. CDR3 nucleotides: TGTGCCAGCAGGCAACGCGGGACTAGTCGAGACATTCAGTACTTC. This codes for CASRQRGTSRDIQYF.